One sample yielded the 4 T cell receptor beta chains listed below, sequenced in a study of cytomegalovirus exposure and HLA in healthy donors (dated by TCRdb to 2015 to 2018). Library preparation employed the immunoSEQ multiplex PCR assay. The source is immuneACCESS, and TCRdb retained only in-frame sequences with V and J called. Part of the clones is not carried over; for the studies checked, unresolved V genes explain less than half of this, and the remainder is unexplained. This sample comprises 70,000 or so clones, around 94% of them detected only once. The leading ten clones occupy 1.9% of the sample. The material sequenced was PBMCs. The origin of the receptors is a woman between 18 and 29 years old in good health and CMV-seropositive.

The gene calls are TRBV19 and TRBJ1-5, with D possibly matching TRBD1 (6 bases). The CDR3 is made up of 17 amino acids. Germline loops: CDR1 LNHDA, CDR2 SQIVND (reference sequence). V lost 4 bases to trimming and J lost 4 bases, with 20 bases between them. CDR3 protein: CASSTGTPGGQNQPQHF. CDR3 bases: TGTGCCAGTAGTACCGGGACACCGGGTGGCCAAAATCAGCCCCAGCATTTT.

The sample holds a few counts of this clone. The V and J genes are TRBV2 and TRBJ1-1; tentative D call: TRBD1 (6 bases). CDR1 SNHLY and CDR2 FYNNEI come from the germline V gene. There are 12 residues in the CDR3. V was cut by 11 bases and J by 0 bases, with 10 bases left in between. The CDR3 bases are TGTGCCGGGACAATCATGAACACTGAAGCTTTCTTT. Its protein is CAGTIMNTEAFF.

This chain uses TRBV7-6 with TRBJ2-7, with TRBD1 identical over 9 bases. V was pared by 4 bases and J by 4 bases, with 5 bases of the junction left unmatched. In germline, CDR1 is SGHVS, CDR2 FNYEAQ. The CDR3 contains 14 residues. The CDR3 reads CASSSTGGQYEQYF. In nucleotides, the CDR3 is TGTGCCAGCAGCTCTACAGGGGGCCAGTACGAGCAGTACTTC. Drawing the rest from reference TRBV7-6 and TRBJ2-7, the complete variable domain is GAGVSQSPRYKVTKRGQDVALRCDPISGHVSLYWYRQALGQGPEFLTYFNYEAQQDKSGLPNDRFSAERPEGSISTLTIQRTEQRDSAMYRCASSSTGGQYEQYFGPGTRLTVT.

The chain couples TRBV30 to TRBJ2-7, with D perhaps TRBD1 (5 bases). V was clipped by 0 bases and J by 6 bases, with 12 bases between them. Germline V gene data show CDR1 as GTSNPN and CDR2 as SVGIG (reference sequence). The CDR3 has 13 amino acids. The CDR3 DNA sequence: TGTGCCTGGAGTGTAGGGTATCAGGGCGAGCAGTACTTC. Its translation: CAWSVGYQGEQYF.